The clone carrying this TCR beta chain was observed a handful of times. What it recognizes is unknown. The data stem from a study of T cell repertoires in cytomegalovirus infection. Germline CDR1 reads MNHEY; CDR2 reads SMNVEV (reference sequence). Trimming pared 8 bases from V and 4 bases from J, leaving 11 bases between. This CDR3 has 12 residues. Using its own MiXCR run on the reads, TCRdb lists one record per CDR3 protein. The sample has about a million distinct CDR3 sequences; roughly 30% are singletons. The sequence was obtained from a human donor in good health (CMV status not recorded). Some clones in this sample may be carry-over from other donors' samples. This specimen consisted of cultured CD8+ T cells from PBMCs, obtained from culture after CMV antigen stimulation. The gene calls are TRBV27 and TRBJ1-2; D gene ambiguous. In DNA, the CDR3 is TGTGCCAGCTGGACTGTCTCCTATGGCTACACCTTC. Its protein is CASWTVSYGYTF.